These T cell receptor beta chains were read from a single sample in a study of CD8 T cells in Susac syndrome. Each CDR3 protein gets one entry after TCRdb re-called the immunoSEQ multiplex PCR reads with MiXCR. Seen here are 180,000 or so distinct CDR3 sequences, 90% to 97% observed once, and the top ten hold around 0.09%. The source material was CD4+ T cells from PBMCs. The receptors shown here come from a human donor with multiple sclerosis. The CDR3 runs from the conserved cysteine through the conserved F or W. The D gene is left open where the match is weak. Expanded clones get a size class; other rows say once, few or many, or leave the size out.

CASSPTQKETQYF	TGTGCCAGCAGTCCTACCCAGAAAGAGACCCAGTACTTC	TRBV3-1	NA	NA	TRBJ2-5
CASRQGRIADEQFF	TGTGCCAGCAGGCAAGGGCGCATTGCCGATGAGCAGTTCTTC	TRBV2	NA	NA	TRBJ2-1
CSVDGVASGGPDTQYF	TGCAGCGTTGACGGTGTTGCTAGCGGGGGGCCTGATACGCAGTATTTT	TRBV29-1	TRBD2	NA	TRBJ2-3
CSASFGGGSRGYTF	TGCAGTGCTAGTTTCGGGGGGGGAAGTCGTGGCTACACCTTC	TRBV20-1	NA	once	TRBJ1-2
CASSLDRGYEETQYF	TGTGCCAGCAGTTTAGACAGGGGGTATGAAGAGACCCAGTACTTC	TRBV12-3/TRBV12-4	TRBD1	once	TRBJ2-5
CASSENTDTQYF	TGCGCCAGCAGCGAGAACACAGATACGCAGTATTTT	TRBV5-1	NA	NA	TRBJ2-3
CSDNAARTAFF	TGCAGTGACAATGCTGCGCGTACTGCTTTCTTT	TRBV20-1	NA	NA	TRBJ1-1
CASSRIRELFF	TGTGCCAGCAGCCGGATCAGGGAGCTGTTTTTT	TRBV7-2	NA	NA	TRBJ2-2
CASSLTRGQETQYF	TGCGCCAGCAGCTTGACTAGAGGTCAAGAGACCCAGTACTTC	TRBV5-1	NA	NA	TRBJ2-5
CASSQGVGPSTDTQYF	TGTGCCAGCAGCCAAGGGGTGGGGCCGAGCACAGATACGCAGTATTTT	TRBV3-1	NA	NA	TRBJ2-3
CASSPTQGGYTF	TGTGCCAGCAGCCCCACCCAGGGTGGCTACACCTTC	TRBV5-4	NA	NA	TRBJ1-2
CASSDREGEQYF	TGCGCCAGCTCCGACAGGGAGGGCGAGCAGTACTTC	TRBV5-1	NA	NA	TRBJ2-7
CASSLKVTNTEAFF	TGTGCCAGCAGTTTAAAGGTCACGAACACTGAAGCTTTCTTT	TRBV12-3/TRBV12-4	NA	NA	TRBJ1-1
CSALGQDEETQYF	TGCAGTGCCCTGGGACAGGATGAAGAGACCCAGTACTTC	TRBV20-1	TRBD1	NA	TRBJ2-5
CASSRLTGQPQHF	TGTGCCAGCAGTCGACTAACGGGTCAGCCCCAGCATTTT	TRBV6-5	NA	NA	TRBJ1-5
CATSRDGILAFF	TGTGCCACCAGCAGAGATGGCATTCTCGCTTTCTTT	TRBV15	NA	NA	TRBJ1-1
CASSFPRAQGTDTQYF	TGTGCCAGCAGTTTCCCGAGGGCTCAGGGGACAGATACGCAGTATTTT	TRBV28	NA	NA	TRBJ2-3
CSAREVVLGDQPQHF	TGCAGTGCTAGAGAGGTGGTTTTAGGAGATCAGCCCCAGCATTTT	TRBV20-1	NA	NA	TRBJ1-5
CAWSVSFSGATQETQYF	TGTGCCTGGAGTGTCTCATTTAGCGGGGCTACTCAAGAGACCCAGTACTTC	TRBV30	TRBD2	NA	TRBJ2-5
CASSRGSAQPQHF	TGTGCCAGTAGTAGGGGGAGTGCACAGCCCCAGCATTTT	TRBV19	NA	NA	TRBJ1-5
CASSPEWVTEAFF	TGTGCCAGCAGCCCAGAATGGGTCACTGAAGCTTTCTTT	TRBV7-9	NA	NA	TRBJ1-1
CASSAFNTEAFF	TGTGCCAGCAGCGCTTTTAACACTGAAGCTTTCTTT	TRBV9	NA	NA	TRBJ1-1
CASSAIAPGEQFF	TGTGCCAGCAGCGCGATAGCTCCCGGGGAGCAGTTCTTC	TRBV11-1	NA	NA	TRBJ2-1
CASSHVAGGNQGSTDTQYF	TGTGCCAGCAGCCATGTAGCGGGGGGGAACCAGGGCAGTACAGATACGCAGTATTTT	TRBV4-2	TRBD2	once	TRBJ2-3
CASSNPSGDGYGYTF	TGTGCCAGCAGTAACCCGTCGGGAGATGGCTATGGCTACACCTTC	TRBV25-1	NA	NA	TRBJ1-2
CASSEFREKGYTF	TGTGCCAGCAGTGAATTCAGGGAAAAGGGCTACACCTTC	TRBV25-1	NA	NA	TRBJ1-2
CSVEEGGGYGYTF	TGCAGCGTTGAAGAGGGGGGAGGTTATGGCTACACCTTC	TRBV29-1	NA	NA	TRBJ1-2
CASSFSGYNEQFF	TGCGCCAGCAGCTTCTCGGGGTACAATGAGCAGTTCTTC	TRBV5-1	NA	NA	TRBJ2-1
CATSRDNRATSYNEQFF	TGTGCCACCAGCAGAGATAACAGGGCGACCTCCTACAATGAGCAGTTCTTC	TRBV15	NA	NA	TRBJ2-1
CASSLARGHQDTQYF	TGTGCCAGCAGCTTGGCCAGGGGGCATCAAGATACGCAGTATTTT	TRBV5-6	TRBD1	NA	TRBJ2-3
CAWGQGGSEQFF	TGTGCCTGGGGACAGGGAGGGAGTGAGCAGTTCTTC	TRBV30	NA	NA	TRBJ2-1
CSAKRLAGDPDTQYF	TGCAGTGCAAAACGCCTAGCGGGAGACCCAGATACGCAGTATTTT	TRBV20-1	TRBD2	once	TRBJ2-3
CSVAPRNTEAFF	TGCAGCGTCGCACCGAGAAACACTGAAGCTTTCTTT	TRBV29-1	NA	NA	TRBJ1-1
CASSPAGGNYGYTF	TGTGCCAGTAGCCCGGCAGGAGGGAACTATGGCTACACCTTC	TRBV19	NA	NA	TRBJ1-2
CSAPRAGVGDYGYTF	TGCAGTGCTCCGAGGGCAGGGGTTGGGGACTATGGCTACACCTTC	TRBV20-1	NA	NA	TRBJ1-2
CASGPGGPYEQYF	TGTGCCAGCGGTCCGGGGGGGCCATACGAGCAGTACTTC	TRBV3-1	TRBD2	NA	TRBJ2-7
CAWSPYNEQFF	TGTGCCTGGAGTCCGTACAATGAGCAGTTCTTC	TRBV30	NA	NA	TRBJ2-1
CASSPELNTEAFF	TGTGCCAGCAGTCCCGAGTTGAACACTGAAGCTTTCTTT	TRBV12-3/TRBV12-4	NA	few	TRBJ1-1
CASSDTSGRPSEQYF	TGTGCCAGCAGTGACACTAGCGGGAGGCCCTCCGAGCAGTACTTC	TRBV28	TRBD2	NA	TRBJ2-7
CASSLNRANEQFF	TGTGCCAGCAGCTTAAACCGGGCCAATGAGCAGTTCTTC	TRBV7-9	NA	few	TRBJ2-1
CASSKRGGLSEQFF	TGTGCCAGCTCGAAGCGGGGGGGCCTTAGTGAGCAGTTCTTC	TRBV18	TRBD2	NA	TRBJ2-1
CSARWWGAYNEQFF	TGCAGTGCTAGGTGGTGGGGCGCGTACAATGAGCAGTTCTTC	TRBV20-1	NA	NA	TRBJ2-1
CSARGESREQYF	TGCAGTGCCAGGGGGGAATCGAGGGAGCAGTACTTC	TRBV20-1	NA	NA	TRBJ2-7
CASTLSGQGYTEAFF	TGCGCCAGCACCCTTTCAGGACAGGGCTACACTGAAGCTTTCTTT	TRBV5-1	TRBD1	NA	TRBJ1-1
CASSPGSDSARAFF	TGTGCCAGCTCACCGGGTTCTGACAGCGCACGGGCTTTCTTT	TRBV18	NA	NA	TRBJ1-1
CASSLAGDNQPQHF	TGTGCCAGCAGTTTAGCAGGGGACAATCAGCCCCAGCATTTT	TRBV27	NA	NA	TRBJ1-5
CASTHFSRDDPSYEQYF	TGTGCCAGCACGCATTTTAGCCGGGACGACCCCTCCTACGAGCAGTACTTC	TRBV2	NA	NA	TRBJ2-7
CASSLARASGYTF	TGTGCCAGCAGCTTAGCCAGGGCCAGTGGCTACACCTTC	TRBV7-2	NA	NA	TRBJ1-2
CASSPTGRSQPQHF	TGTGCCAGCTCACCAACTGGACGAAGTCAGCCCCAGCATTTT	TRBV18	NA	NA	TRBJ1-5
CASSYWQGSYNSPLHF	TGTGCCAGCAGTTACTGGCAGGGCTCCTATAATTCACCCCTCCACTTT	TRBV6-5	NA	NA	TRBJ1-6